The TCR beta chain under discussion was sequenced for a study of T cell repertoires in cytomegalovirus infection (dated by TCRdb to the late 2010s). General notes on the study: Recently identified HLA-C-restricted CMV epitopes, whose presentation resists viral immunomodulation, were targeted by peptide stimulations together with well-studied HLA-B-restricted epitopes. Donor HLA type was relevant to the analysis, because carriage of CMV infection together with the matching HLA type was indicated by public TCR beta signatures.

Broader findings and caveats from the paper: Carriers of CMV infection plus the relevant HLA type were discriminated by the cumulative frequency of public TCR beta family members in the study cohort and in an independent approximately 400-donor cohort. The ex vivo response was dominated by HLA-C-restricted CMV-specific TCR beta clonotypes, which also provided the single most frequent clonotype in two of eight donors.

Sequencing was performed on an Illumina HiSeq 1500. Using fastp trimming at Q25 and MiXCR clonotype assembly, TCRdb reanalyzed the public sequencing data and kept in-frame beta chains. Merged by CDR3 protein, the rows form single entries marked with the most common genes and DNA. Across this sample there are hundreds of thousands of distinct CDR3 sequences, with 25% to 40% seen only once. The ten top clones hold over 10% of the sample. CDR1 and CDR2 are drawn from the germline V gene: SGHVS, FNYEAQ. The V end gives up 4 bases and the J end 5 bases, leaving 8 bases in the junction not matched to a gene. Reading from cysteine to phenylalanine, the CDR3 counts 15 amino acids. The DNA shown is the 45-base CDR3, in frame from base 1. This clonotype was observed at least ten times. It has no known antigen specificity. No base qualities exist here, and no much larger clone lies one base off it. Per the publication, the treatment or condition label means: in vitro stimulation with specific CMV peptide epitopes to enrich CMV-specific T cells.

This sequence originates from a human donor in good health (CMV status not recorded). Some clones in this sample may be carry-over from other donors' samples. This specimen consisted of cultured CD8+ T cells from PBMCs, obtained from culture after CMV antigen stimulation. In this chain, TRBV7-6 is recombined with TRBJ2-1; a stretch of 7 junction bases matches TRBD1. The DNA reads TGTGCCAGCAGCTATACAGGGGACCCCGACAATGAGCAGTTCTTC. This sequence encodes CASSYTGDPDNEQFF.